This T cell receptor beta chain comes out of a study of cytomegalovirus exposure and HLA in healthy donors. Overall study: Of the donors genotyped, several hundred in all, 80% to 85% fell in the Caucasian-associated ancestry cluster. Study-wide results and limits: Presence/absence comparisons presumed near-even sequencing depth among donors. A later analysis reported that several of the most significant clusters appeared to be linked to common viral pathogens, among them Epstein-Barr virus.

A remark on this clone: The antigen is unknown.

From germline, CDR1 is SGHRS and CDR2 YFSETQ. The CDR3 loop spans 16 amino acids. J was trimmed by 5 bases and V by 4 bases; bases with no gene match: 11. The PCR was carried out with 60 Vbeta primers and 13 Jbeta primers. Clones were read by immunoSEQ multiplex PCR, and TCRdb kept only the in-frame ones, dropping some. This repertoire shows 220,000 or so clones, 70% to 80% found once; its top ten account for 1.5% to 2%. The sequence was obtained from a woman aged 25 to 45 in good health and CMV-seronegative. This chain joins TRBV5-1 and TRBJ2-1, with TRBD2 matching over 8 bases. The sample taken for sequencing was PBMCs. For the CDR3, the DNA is TGCGCCAGCAGCGTCACGGGAGGGCCCTTGAACAATGAGCAGTTCTTC. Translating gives CASSVTGGPLNNEQFF.